The clone carrying this T cell receptor (beta chain) appeared a single time. Its specificity is unknown. The data stem from a study of T cell clonotyping in hematopoietic cell transplantation. Recipients were bled about 28 days pretransplant and at posttransplant days 30, 100, 180. Study-wide points: After transplant, recipient diversity fell while pathologically expanded clonotypes grew through day 180.

V lost 7 bases and J lost 5, with 3 bases in between. CDR3 length: 9 residues. Produced via immunoSEQ multiplex PCR; TCRdb's table is partial and in-frame only. The sample carries about 15,000 clones, over 75% recorded once. This specimen was PBMCs, taken 100 days after allogeneic stem cell transplant. The chain recombines TRBV23-1 with TRBJ2-7; D not resolved. TRBV23-1 has ORF status, its function being uncertain. The clonotype was recovered from a male patient aged 50 to 59 who had an allogeneic stem cell transplant from an unrelated donor, so T cells may come from the graft donor. Some clones in this sample may be carry-over from other donors' samples. This chain's CDR3 is CASNDEQYF. CDR3 nucleotides: TGCGCCAGCAACGACGAGCAGTACTTC.